These 3 T cell receptor beta chains came from one sample sequenced in a study of post-analysis software for immune sequencing data (dated by TCRdb to the mid-2010s). Overall study results and their limits: A handful of TRBV segments, including TRBV5-6, TRBV5-1 and TRBV20-1, were significantly more frequent in patients than controls.

Their target antigens are unknown. The library relied on PCR. The sequencing machine was an Illumina HiSeq 2500. To reduce PCR and sequencing biases, unique molecular identifiers were incorporated into the TCR beta cDNA libraries. The public reads were reanalyzed by TCRdb: fastp trimming at Q25, MiXCR alignment, in-frame beta chains only. Every distinct CDR3 protein forms one entry, paired with its most common genes and DNA. The sample table records a few hundred thousand distinct CDR3 sequences; roughly 40% of these occur just once. The ten most abundant clones make up 6% to 9% of the sample. Sequences were obtained from blood. The source is a girl aged 2-15 years with multiple sclerosis.

In this sample, this clonotype turned up a few times. This sequence joins TRBV7-9 and TRBJ2-7; D may be TRBD1 or TRBD2 (7 bases each). The length of the CDR3 is 14 residues. The V end lost 5 bases, the J end lost 7 bases, and 18 bases lay between the germline ends. Germline V gene data show CDR1 as SEHNR and CDR2 as FQNEAQ (reference sequence). This CDR3 reads CASSPSGRGGEQYF. CDR3 DNA sequence: TGTGCCAGCAGCCCCTCGGGCAGGGGGGGAGAGCAGTACTTC.

The rearrangement links TRBV7-9 to TRBJ2-3, with 7 bases aligning to TRBD1. The germline gives CDR1 SEHNR, CDR2 FQNEAQ (reference sequence). Trimming at V came to 4 bases and at J to 8 bases, leaving 12 bases not matched to a gene. The CDR3 contains 15 residues. The CDR3 coding sequence is TGTGCCAGCAGCTCTACCGAGACAGGGTTCGGTACGCAGTATTTT. This translates into CASSSTETGFGTQYF.

This clonotype was recorded a few times. This chain connects TRBV5-6 to TRBJ2-1; D may be TRBD1 (6 bases). The length of the CDR3 is 14 residues. Trimming stripped 0 bases from V and 6 bases from J, with 10 bases between. Germline V gene sequence: CDR1 SGHDT, CDR2 YYEEEE. The DNA for the CDR3 is TGTGCCAGCAGCTTGGAGACAGGATCCAATGAGCAGTTCTTC. It is translated as CASSLETGSNEQFF.